This T cell receptor beta chain was identified during a study of T cell responses to AZD1222 COVID-19 vaccine. Turning to the study itself: Researchers grouped second doses given at about 4 or about 12 weeks into one pool. The study's findings and limits: Repertoire collection took place solely once the T cell response had peaked.

This clone was observed a few times. The antigen is undetermined. Produced via immunoSEQ multiplex PCR; TCRdb's table is partial and in-frame only. The sample carries around 70,000 clones, 85% to 90% recorded once. The CDR3 runs 17 residues. CDR1 is LNHDA and CDR2 is SQIVND in the germline V gene (reference sequence). V gave up 5 bases and J gave up 4 bases; unmatched junction bases: 9. The sequences come from peripheral blood, collected on day 0 of AZD1222 vaccination. J is TRBJ2-1 and V is TRBV19; 12 nucleotides agree with TRBD2. The receptor was derived from an adult in good health. CDR3 protein: CASSHKGLAGSYNEQFF. The CDR3 DNA reads as TGTGCCAGTAGTCACAAGGGACTAGCGGGCTCTTACAATGAGCAGTTCTTC.